Listed here is a single TCR beta chain. What it binds is unknown. Only in-frame clones appear in the TCRdb table, and some are missing; sequencing was by immunoSEQ multiplex PCR. The sample holds some 290,000 clones, roughly 86% seen once. This entry comes from a study of Ad26.COV2.S vaccination and SARS-CoV-2 variants. Whole-study context: Donor had been placed in the Ad26.COV2.S arm of the COV1001 trial. Study-wide results and caveats: Reportedly, after vaccination the spike-specific CD8+ and CD4+ T cell responses displayed substantial breadth.

The treatment is: 15 to 20 received Ad26.COV2.S at low or high dose, single or two shots; roughly 5 received placebo; per-sample allocation not given. The study sampled participants on day 63 after the first vaccine or placebo injection. V was pared by 7 bases and J by 1 base, with 10 bases between. Per germline, CDR1 SGHDN and CDR2 FVKESK. This CDR3 contains 13 residues. The J gene is TRBJ1-1, the V gene TRBV14; D might be TRBD1 (6 bases). The TCR sequence derives from a person aged 18-60 years who received the Ad26.COV2.S COVID-19 vaccine or a placebo. This sample comprised peripheral blood, obtained in a trial of Ad26.COV2.S vaccine versus placebo. The DNA of the CDR3 is TGTGCCAGCACCTGGGGACAGAACACTGAAGCTTTCTTT. This translates into CASTWGQNTEAFF.